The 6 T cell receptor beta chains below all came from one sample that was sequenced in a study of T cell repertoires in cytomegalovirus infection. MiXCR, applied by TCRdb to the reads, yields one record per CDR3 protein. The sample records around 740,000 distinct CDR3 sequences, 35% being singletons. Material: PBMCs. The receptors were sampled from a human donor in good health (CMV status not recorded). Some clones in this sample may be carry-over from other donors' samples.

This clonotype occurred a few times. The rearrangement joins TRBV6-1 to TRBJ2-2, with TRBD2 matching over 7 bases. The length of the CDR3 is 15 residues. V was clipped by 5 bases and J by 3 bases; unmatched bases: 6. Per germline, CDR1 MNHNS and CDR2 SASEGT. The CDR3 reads CASSRAGEYTGELFF. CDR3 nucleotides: TGTGCCAGCAGTCGGGCGGGGGAGTACACCGGGGAGCTGTTTTTT.

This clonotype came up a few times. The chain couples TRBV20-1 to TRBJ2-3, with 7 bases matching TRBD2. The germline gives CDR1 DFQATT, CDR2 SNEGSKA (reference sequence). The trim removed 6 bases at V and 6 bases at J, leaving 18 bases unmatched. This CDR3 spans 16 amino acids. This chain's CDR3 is CSATPRWREFEDTQYF. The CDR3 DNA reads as TGCAGTGCCACCCCTCGCTGGCGGGAGTTCGAGGATACGCAGTATTTT.

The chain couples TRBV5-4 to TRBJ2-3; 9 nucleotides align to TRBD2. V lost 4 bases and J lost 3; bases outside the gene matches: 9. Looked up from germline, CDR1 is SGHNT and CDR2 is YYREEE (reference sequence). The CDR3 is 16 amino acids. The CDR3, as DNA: TGTGCCAGCAGCCCGATGGCGGGGGGGCCGACAGATACGCAGTATTTT. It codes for CASSPMAGGPTDTQYF.

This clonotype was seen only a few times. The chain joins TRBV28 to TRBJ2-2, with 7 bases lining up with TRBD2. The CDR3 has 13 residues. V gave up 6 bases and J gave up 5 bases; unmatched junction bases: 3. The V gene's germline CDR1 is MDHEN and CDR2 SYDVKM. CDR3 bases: TGTGCCAGCAGGATGGGGGGGACCGGGGAGCTGTTTTTT. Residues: CASRMGGTGELFF.

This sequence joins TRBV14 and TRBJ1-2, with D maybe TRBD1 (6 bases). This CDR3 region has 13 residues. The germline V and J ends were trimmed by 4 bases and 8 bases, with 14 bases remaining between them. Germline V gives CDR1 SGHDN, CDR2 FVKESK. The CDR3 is CASSPWDGTGYTF. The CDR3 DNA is TGTGCCAGCAGCCCCTGGGACGGGACAGGCTACACCTTC.

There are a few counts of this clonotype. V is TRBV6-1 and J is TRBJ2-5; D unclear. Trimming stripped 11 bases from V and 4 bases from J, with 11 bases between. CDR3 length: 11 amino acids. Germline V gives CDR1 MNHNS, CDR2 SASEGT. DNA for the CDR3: TGTGCCGTCCACAGTTTAGAGACCCAGTACTTC. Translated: CAVHSLETQYF.